This TCR beta chain came from a study of blood T cells in healthy people across ages. Whole-study findings and limits: Estimates of total diversity, which came from one million sequenced T cells, were considered to be underestimates.

Concerning this clonotype itself: The antigen remains undetermined.

Sample-barcoded 5' priming and a J-beta primer mix drove a second PCR of roughly 6 to 12 cycles. Every cDNA molecule bore a tag from a template-switch adaptor containing 12 random nucleotides. TCRdb re-analysed the 5' RACE reads in MiXCR, keeping a single row per CDR3 protein. The sample gives hundreds of thousands of distinct CDR3 sequences, roughly 49% of which show up once; roughly 34% is in the top ten. CDR3 size: 12 residues. V was clipped by 0 bases and J by 8 bases, with 7 bases between them. Germline V lookup: CDR1 MNHEY, CDR2 SVGEGT. The chain is built from TRBV6-2 or TRBV6-3 and TRBJ1-2; unclear D gene. The receptor was derived from a woman aged 60-70 years in good health. Sequencing was carried out using blood. The CDR3 sequence: CASSYSGIGYTF. For the CDR3, the DNA is TGTGCCAGCAGTTACTCAGGGATCGGCTACACCTTC.